The 15 T cell receptor beta chains below were found in one sample sequenced in a study of Graves' ophthalmopathy and Graves' hyperthyroidism. The TCR beta CDR3 regions underwent amplification from RNA transcripts. HTBI primers served in a first-round RT-PCR, which a second-round multiplex PCR followed. TCRdb processed the multiplex PCR reads anew with MiXCR; each CDR3 protein has one entry. Counted here are about 1.2 million distinct CDR3 sequences, 35% to 40% occurring once; the ten biggest clones make up around 10%. The sample consisted of peripheral blood or thyroid tissue (not recorded which). Receptors originate from an adult man with Graves' hyperthyroidism.

This clonotype appeared many times. The rearrangement links TRBV29-1 to TRBJ1-2; TRBD1 matches 11 bases. Germline V gene data show CDR1 as SQVTM and CDR2 as ANQGSEA. This CDR3 region has 18 residues. J lost 5 bases, V lost 2 bases, and 16 bases had no gene match. The CDR3 nucleotides are TGCAGCGTTGAACCATCCCCATTTAGGGGACAGGGGGTTTATGGCTACACCTTC. This encodes CSVEPSPFRGQGVYGYTF.

This clonotype was recorded many times. The genes are TRBV12-3 or TRBV12-4 and TRBJ1-1; D is possibly TRBD1 (6 bases). CDR3 length: 13 amino acids. V dropped 3 bases and J dropped 8 bases, with 13 bases sitting between them. The CDR3 sequence: CASSFRGRSEAFF. CDR3 DNA sequence: TGTGCCAGCAGTTTTCGGGGGCGGTCCGAAGCTTTCTTT.

This clonotype was detected many times. V usage is TRBV10-3 and J usage is TRBJ1-5; a possible D gene is TRBD1 (5 bases). V was trimmed by 10 bases and J by 6 bases, leaving 19 bases between them. Germline-derived CDR1 and CDR2 are ENHRY and SYGVKD. The CDR3 contains 14 residues. CDR3 sequence: CASSSWGSSQPQHF. As DNA, the CDR3 is TGTGCCAGCAGCTCATGGGGGTCGAGTCAGCCCCAGCATTTT.

V and J are TRBV6-5 and TRBJ2-5; 11 bases agree with TRBD2. Germline assignment: CDR1 MNHEY and CDR2 SVGAGI. The J segment lost 1 base and the V segment lost 4 bases, leaving 5 bases of the junction unmatched. The CDR3 runs 16 residues. CDR3 bases: TGTGCCAGCAGTTTCCCCCTAGCGGGAGGCCAAGAGACCCAGTACTTC. Encoded protein: CASSFPLAGGQETQYF.

This clonotype has ten or more counts. The rearrangement links TRBV11-2 to TRBJ2-2, with 10 bases that match TRBD1. Unmatched junction bases numbered 9, after V lost 5 bases and J lost 0 bases. Germline CDR1 reads SGHAT; CDR2 reads FQNNGV. The CDR3 covers 18 residues. CDR3: CASSARLGQGTNTGELFF. The CDR3 bases are TGTGCCAGCAGCGCTAGGCTGGGACAGGGGACGAACACCGGGGAGCTGTTTTTT.

The V call is TRBV30, the J call TRBJ2-6; D not certain. Germline CDR1 is GTSNPN and CDR2 is SVGIG (reference sequence). Trimming took off 5 bases at V and 0 bases at J, with 11 bases between the two ends. The CDR3 covers 15 residues. CDR3 in DNA: TGTGCCTGGGTCTCGGGTCACTCTGGGGCCAACGTCCTGACTTTC. It encodes CAWVSGHSGANVLTF.

This clonotype was recorded many times. This chain links TRBV5-1 with TRBJ1-2; weak D call: TRBD1 (6 bases). There are 12 residues in the CDR3. Trimming removed 4 bases at V and 7 bases at J, with 11 bases between. Germline values: CDR1 SGHRS, CDR2 YFSETQ. CDR3 DNA sequence: TGCGCCAGCAGCCCGGACAGAACTGGCTACACCTTC. Translation gives CASSPDRTGYTF.

This clonotype has a count of ten or more. The chain joins TRBV14 to TRBJ1-1; D is undetermined. V was clipped by 0 bases and J by 8 bases, with 10 bases between them. Germline V gene data show CDR1 as SGHDN and CDR2 as FVKESK. The CDR3 is made up of 13 amino acids. CDR3 sequence: CASSQDLGEEAFF. CDR3 nucleotide sequence: TGTGCCAGCAGCCAAGATTTAGGCGAAGAAGCTTTCTTT.

The chain carries TRBV7-2 and TRBJ2-7; 7 bases line up with TRBD1. The CDR3 is 14 amino acids. Germline CDR1 SGHTA, CDR2 FQGNSA. J gave up 6 bases and V 4 bases, and 9 bases lay outside the gene matches. CDR3 amino acids: CASSWRSEGAEQYF. In DNA form, the CDR3 reads TGTGCCAGCAGCTGGAGGAGTGAGGGGGCCGAGCAGTACTTC.

At least ten counts were recorded for this clonotype. The chain combines TRBV24-1 with TRBJ1-5; the D is unclear. Trimming cost V 4 bases and J 4 bases, with 13 bases left between them. In germline, CDR1 is KGHDR, CDR2 SFDVKD. This CDR3 spans 15 amino acids. For the CDR3, the DNA is TGTGCCACCAGTGAAGGGAACAACTTTAATCAGCCCCAGCATTTT. It specifies CATSEGNNFNQPQHF.

Only a few counts were recorded for this clonotype. This chain connects TRBV19 to TRBJ2-7, with 9 bases that match TRBD1. This CDR3 has 18 amino acids. V lost 4 bases and J lost 3; bases outside the gene matches: 16. From germline, CDR1 is LNHDA and CDR2 SQIVND (reference sequence). The chain's CDR3 is CASSRTGTGKLGGYEQYF. The CDR3 coding sequence is TGTGCCAGTAGTAGAACCGGGACAGGGAAACTCGGAGGCTACGAGCAGTACTTC.

This clonotype was recorded a few times. V gene TRBV20-1 combines with J gene TRBJ1-5; no reliable D call. V lost 5 bases and J 7 bases, leaving 24 bases between the germline ends. CDR3 size: 16 residues. Germline CDR1 reads DFQATT; CDR2 reads SNEGSKA (reference sequence). The CDR3 is CSAANSGRSITQPQHF. The CDR3 coding sequence is TGCAGTGCTGCCAACTCCGGGAGGAGTATAACCCAGCCCCAGCATTTT.

The chain couples TRBV4-3 to TRBJ1-6, with D unclear. The V and J ends lost 0 bases and 5 bases respectively, with 8 bases between them. Germline V lookup: CDR1 LGHNA, CDR2 YSLEER. The CDR3 contains 15 residues. Here the CDR3 DNA reads TGCGCCAGCAGCCAAGATCCAACGGATAATTCACCCCTCCACTTT. Residues: CASSQDPTDNSPLHF.

This clonotype was seen repeatedly, ten times or more. This chain connects TRBV24-1 to TRBJ2-7; D may match TRBD1 or TRBD2 (5 bases each). Trimming removed 6 bases from V and 3 bases from J, with 17 bases in between. Per the germline V gene, CDR1 is KGHDR and CDR2 is SFDVKD. The CDR3 runs to 15 residues. The CDR3, as DNA: TGTGCCACCAGTCACTCCGGGACGGCAGACTACGAGCAGTACTTC. Protein: CATSHSGTADYEQYF.

This clonotype turned up a few times. This chain links TRBV2 with TRBJ2-2, with 9 bases identical to TRBD2. The germline CDR1 and CDR2 sequences are SNHLY and FYNNEI. V lost 6 bases, J lost 2 bases, and 4 bases stayed unmatched. The CDR3 extends over 15 amino acids. The DNA of the CDR3 is TGTGCCAGCAGGGTAGCGGGAGCAAACACCGGGGAGCTGTTTTTT. This translates into CASRVAGANTGELFF.